Presented here are 17 T cell receptor beta chains from one specimen sequenced in a study of T cells in Graves' hyperthyroidism and ophthalmopathy. RNA transcripts gave rise to amplified TCR beta CDR3 regions. Primed by the HTBI set, a first-round RT-PCR was run on the TCR CDR3. MiXCR, run by TCRdb on the multiplex PCR reads, gives a single entry per CDR3 protein. This table holds approximately 600,000 distinct CDR3 sequences, 15% to 20% found once. Sequencing was done on a sample of blood. These receptors originate from a woman in her twenties or thirties with Graves' hyperthyroidism.

This clonotype was observed at least ten times. The gene calls are TRBV3-1 and TRBJ2-7; possible D gene TRBD2, 6 bases. The CDR3 loop spans 16 amino acids. CDR1 and CDR2 from the germline V gene are LGHDT and YNNKEL (reference sequence). Trimming removed 3 bases at V and 0 bases at J, with 15 bases between. This CDR3 reads CASSHFRASASYEQYF. CDR3 coding DNA: TGTGCCAGCAGCCACTTTCGGGCTAGCGCCTCCTACGAGCAGTACTTC.

This clonotype was observed at least ten times. The chain links TRBV2 to TRBJ2-3; 8 nucleotides match TRBD2. The germline CDR1 and CDR2 sequences are SNHLY and FYNNEI. After removal of 9 bases from V and 2 bases from J, the junction contained 7 bases not matched to a gene. The CDR3 covers 14 residues. CDR3 bases: TGTGCCAGTTTTAAGCGGGAGACCACAGATACGCAGTATTTT. It codes for CASFKRETTDTQYF. Full variable domain (outside the CDR3, taken from reference TRBV2 and TRBJ2-3): EPEVTQTPSHQVTQMGQEVILRCVPISNHLYFYWYRQILGQKVEFLVSFYNNEISEKSEIFDDQFSVERPDGSNFTLKIRSTKLEDSAMYFCASFKRETTDTQYFGPGTRLTVL.

This clonotype has at least ten counts. The chain couples TRBV15 to TRBJ2-7; D is perhaps TRBD1 (6 bases). With 1 base removed from V and 1 base from J, the gap between germline ends came to 11 bases. CDR1 is LNHNV and CDR2 is YYDKDF in the germline V gene (reference sequence). The CDR3 covers 15 residues. Here the CDR3 DNA reads TGTGCCACCAGCAGAGGGGGGCCCCTTTCCTACGAGCAGTACTTC. Residues: CATSRGGPLSYEQYF.

This clonotype was counted many times. V is TRBV28 and J is TRBJ1-1; D remains ambiguous. Trimming removed 6 bases at V and 4 bases at J, with 18 bases between. Germline V gene data show CDR1 as MDHEN and CDR2 as SYDVKM. The CDR3 is made up of 15 amino acids. The CDR3 region has the DNA TGTGCCAGCAGCTACACTGCTCGTGGATCCACTGAAGCTTTCTTT. Protein product: CASSYTARGSTEAFF.

This clonotype was seen a few times. The V call is TRBV4-3, the J call TRBJ1-5, with unresolved D. This CDR3 is 13 amino acids long. V was shortened by 0 bases and J by 7 bases, with 7 bases between the two germline ends. Germline V lookup: CDR1 LGHNA, CDR2 YSLEER. This chain's CDR3 is CASSQDIGQPQHF. CDR3 DNA sequence: TGCGCCAGCAGCCAAGATATAGGGCAGCCCCAGCATTTT.

The chain carries TRBV7-2 and TRBJ2-4, with D unresolved. The V end was cut by 5 bases, the J end by 1 base, with 18 bases between. The CDR3 has 17 amino acids. Germline V gene data show CDR1 as SGHTA and CDR2 as FQGNSA. The DNA for the CDR3 is TGTGCCAGCAGCCAAGAGTTTCGTCAGTGGGCCAAAAACATTCAGTACTTC. As protein: CASSQEFRQWAKNIQYF. Filled out from reference TRBV7-2 and TRBJ2-4, the complete variable domain reads GAGVSQSPSNKVTEKGKDVELRCDPISGHTALYWYRQSLGQGLEFLIYFQGNSAPDKSGLPSDRFSAERTGGSVSTLTIQRTQQEDSAVYLCASSQEFRQWAKNIQYFGAGTRLSVL.

Ten or more counts support this clonotype. The chain employs TRBV5-6 and TRBJ1-5; D gene uncertain. V was shortened by 2 bases and J by 6 bases, with 12 bases between the two germline ends. Germline V lookup: CDR1 SGHDT, CDR2 YYEEEE. The CDR3 runs 14 residues. The CDR3 DNA is TGTGCCAGCAGCTTAGGTCCCGCAGGTCAGCCCCAGCATTTT. Residues: CASSLGPAGQPQHF.

CDR3 DNA sequence: TGTGCCAGCAGTCCGGGACGACGGGACACTGAAGCTTTCTTT. It encodes CASSPGRRDTEAFF. This chain links TRBV12-3 or TRBV12-4 with TRBJ1-1, with D maybe TRBD1 (5 bases). V dropped 5 bases and J dropped 3 bases, with 13 bases sitting between them. There are 14 residues in the CDR3.

CDR3 residues: CSARTSGRVSTGELFF. The DNA of the CDR3 is TGCAGTGCTAGGACTAGCGGGAGAGTTAGCACCGGGGAGCTGTTTTTT. V gene TRBV20-1 combines with J gene TRBJ2-2, with TRBD2 identical over 12 bases. The CDR3 runs to 16 residues. CDR1 is DFQATT and CDR2 is SNEGSKA in the germline V gene (reference sequence). J was trimmed by 4 bases and V by 3 bases; bases with no gene match: 6.

V is TRBV7-2 and J is TRBJ2-7; D possibly corresponds to TRBD1 (7 bases). Germline CDR1 is SGHTA and CDR2 is FQGNSA. CDR3 length equals 16 residues. The V end lost 4 bases, the J end lost 4 bases, and 20 bases lay between the germline ends. The DNA for the CDR3 is TGTGCCAGCAGCTCAAACACAGGGGTCGGGGGATACGAGCAGTACTTC. Translating gives CASSSNTGVGGYEQYF.

This clonotype was detected many times. This rearrangement joins TRBV12-3 or TRBV12-4 to TRBJ2-5; 8 bases line up with TRBD2. CDR3 size: 15 residues. The J segment lost 3 bases and the V segment lost 5 bases, leaving 8 bases of the junction unmatched. As DNA, the CDR3 is TGTGCCAGCAGTAATGACCCGGGGGGGAAAGAGACCCAGTACTTC. The encoded protein is CASSNDPGGKETQYF.

There are many counts of this clonotype. The chain recombines TRBV28 with TRBJ1-5, with unresolved D. The CDR3 is made up of 11 amino acids. The V gene lost 6 bases and the J gene lost 3 bases, with 3 bases spanning the gap. The V gene's germline CDR1 is MDHEN and CDR2 SYDVKM. The CDR3 loop is CASSFNQPQHF. CDR3 DNA: TGTGCCAGCAGCTTCAATCAGCCCCAGCATTTT.

This clonotype was detected only once. This could be a read error, since a much larger clone is one nucleotide away. The rearrangement links TRBV6-2 or TRBV6-3 to TRBJ2-1; 12 bases are shared with TRBD2. CDR3 length equals 16 residues. Looked up from germline, CDR1 is MNHEY and CDR2 is SVGEGT. CDR3 sequence: CASSKTTSGRYNEHFF. In DNA form, the CDR3 reads TGTGCCAGCAGTAAAACCACTAGCGGGAGGTACAATGAGCACTTCTTC.

This rearrangement joins TRBV28 to TRBJ2-3; TRBD2 might be the D (7 bases). The germline V and J ends were trimmed by 3 bases and 0 bases, with 25 bases remaining between them. The germline CDR1 and CDR2 sequences are MDHEN and SYDVKM. CDR3 length: 20 residues. The CDR3 loop reads CASSFQGGRESLSSTDTQYF. DNA of the CDR3: TGTGCCAGCAGTTTCCAAGGGGGGCGGGAGAGTCTATCTAGCACAGATACGCAGTATTTT.

This clonotype showed up just a few times. A read error may be the cause here, since a much bigger clone is one base away. The rearrangement links TRBV13 to TRBJ2-7; 10 bases are a match to TRBD1. This CDR3 has 15 residues. The J segment lost 2 bases and the V segment lost 4 bases, leaving 5 bases of the junction unmatched. Looked up from germline, CDR1 is PRHDT and CDR2 is FYEKMQ (reference sequence). CDR3 amino acids: CASSSRDRGTYEQYF. The CDR3 DNA reads as TGTGCCAGCAGCTCCCGGGACAGGGGTACCTACGAGCAGTACTTC.

This clonotype was detected many times. V usage is TRBV2 and J usage is TRBJ1-6; 7 positions agree with TRBD1. Germline V gene sequence: CDR1 SNHLY, CDR2 FYNNEI. With V trimmed by 5 bases and J by 8 bases, 12 bases remained unmatched. The CDR3 is 16 amino acids. The CDR3 DNA reads TGTGCCAGCAGTACACCCAGGGGGGCTTCTTATTCACCCCTCCACTTT. Its protein product is CASSTPRGASYSPLHF.

The V and J genes are TRBV11-2 and TRBJ2-3, with D perhaps matching TRBD1 (5 bases). The V and J ends lost 7 bases and 2 bases respectively, with 13 bases between them. This CDR3 region has 14 residues. Germline CDR1 reads SGHAT; CDR2 reads FQNNGV. CDR3 sequence reads: CASNEGEDTDTQYF. CDR3 bases: TGTGCCAGCAACGAAGGGGAAGACACAGATACGCAGTATTTT. The full variable domain, with the rest looked up from reference TRBV11-2 and TRBJ2-3, is EAGVAQSPRYKIIEKRQSVAFWCNPISGHATLYWYQQILGQGPKLLIQFQNNGVVDDSQLPKDRFSAERLKGVDSTLKIQPAKLEDSAVYLCASNEGEDTDTQYFGPGTRLTVL.